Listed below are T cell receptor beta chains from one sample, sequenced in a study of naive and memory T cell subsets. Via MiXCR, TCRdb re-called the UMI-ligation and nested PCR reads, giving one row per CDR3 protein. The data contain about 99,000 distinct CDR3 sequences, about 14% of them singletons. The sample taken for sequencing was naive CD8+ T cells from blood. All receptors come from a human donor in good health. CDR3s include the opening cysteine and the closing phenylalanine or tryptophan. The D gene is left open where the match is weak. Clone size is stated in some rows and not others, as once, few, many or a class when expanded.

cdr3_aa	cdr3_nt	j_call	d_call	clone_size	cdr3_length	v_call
CASSQDLSYEQYF	TGTGCCAGCAGCCAAGATCTTTCGTACGAGCAGTACTTC	TRBJ2-7	NA	many	13	TRBV14
CASSYEVRETQYF	TGTGCCAGCAGTTATGAGGTCCGGGAGACCCAGTACTTC	TRBJ2-5	NA	NA	13	TRBV12-3/TRBV12-4
CASSQEVQTYNSPLHF	TGTGCCAGCAGCCAAGAGGTACAAACATATAATTCACCCCTCCACTTT	TRBJ1-6	NA	NA	16	TRBV4-2
CASSLASVLSVDTQYF	TGTGCCAGCAGCTTAGCTAGCGTGTTAAGCGTGGATACGCAGTATTTT	TRBJ2-3	NA	few	16	TRBV11-2
CASSLPGGSDSNYGYTF	TGTGCCAGCAGCCTGCCGGGAGGATCGGACTCTAACTATGGCTACACCTTC	TRBJ1-2	NA	NA	17	TRBV7-2
CASSMDRGLAYEQYF	TGTGCCAGTAGTATGGACAGGGGCCTCGCCTACGAGCAGTACTTC	TRBJ2-7	TRBD1	many	15	TRBV19
CASSLSGGPMNTEAFF	TGTGCCAGCAGCCTAAGTGGGGGCCCGATGAACACTGAAGCTTTCTTT	TRBJ1-1	NA	NA	16	TRBV9
CASSPGTSGRAVYNEQFF	TGTGCCAGCAGTCCCGGGACTAGCGGGAGGGCTGTCTACAATGAGCAGTTCTTC	TRBJ2-1	TRBD2	many	18	TRBV12-3/TRBV12-4
CASSIETGAHTEAFF	TGTGCCAGCAGCATAGAGACAGGGGCCCACACTGAAGCTTTCTTT	TRBJ1-1	TRBD1	NA	15	TRBV13
CSAGLADEQFF	TGCAGTGCTGGATTAGCGGATGAGCAGTTCTTC	TRBJ2-1	NA	NA	11	TRBV20-1
CSARAQGISPAGEKLFF	TGCAGTGCTAGAGCACAGGGTATTAGCCCAGCGGGGGAAAAACTGTTTTTT	TRBJ1-4	NA	many	17	TRBV20-1
CSVARGETYEQYF	TGCAGCGTTGCGAGGGGCGAGACCTACGAGCAGTACTTC	TRBJ2-7	NA	many	13	TRBV29-1
CASSPGPFGPYEQYF	TGTGCCAGCAGCCCGGGCCCCTTTGGGCCCTACGAGCAGTACTTC	TRBJ2-7	NA	NA	15	TRBV12-3/TRBV12-4
CASSHESLTDTQYF	TGTGCCAGCAGCCACGAGTCCCTCACAGATACGCAGTATTTT	TRBJ2-3	NA	few	14	TRBV3-1
CASSEINEKLFF	TGTGCCAGCAGTGAAATTAATGAAAAACTGTTTTTT	TRBJ1-4	NA	many	12	TRBV25-1
CASRRHSGPPYEQYF	TGTGCCAGCCGGCGGCATTCGGGACCACCCTACGAGCAGTACTTC	TRBJ2-7	NA	few	15	TRBV25-1
CASSQDQGRIGANVLTF	TGCGCCAGCAGCCAAGATCAGGGGCGAATCGGGGCCAACGTCCTGACTTTC	TRBJ2-6	NA	few	17	TRBV4-3
CASSLSSRRTLNQPQHF	TGTGCCAGCAGTTTATCTTCACGGAGAACCCTCAATCAGCCCCAGCATTTT	TRBJ1-5	NA	few	17	TRBV12-3/TRBV12-4
CASSQSGGTQPQHF	TGTGCCAGCAGCCAGTCAGGGGGCACTCAGCCCCAGCATTTT	TRBJ1-5	TRBD1	NA	14	TRBV4-2
CASSFGLSGGTGQYF	TGTGCCAGCAGCTTCGGTCTTAGCGGGGGGACCGGGCAGTATTTT	TRBJ2-3	TRBD2	many	15	TRBV11-2
CASTPGGVNTEAFF	TGTGCCAGCACCCCAGGGGGGGTGAACACTGAAGCTTTCTTT	TRBJ1-1	TRBD1	few	14	TRBV12-3/TRBV12-4
CATSSPLTQGTGELFF	TGTGCCACCAGCAGCCCCTTGACCCAGGGCACCGGGGAGCTGTTTTTT	TRBJ2-2	NA	NA	16	TRBV15
CSAMTFDGRANNEQFF	TGCAGTGCTATGACCTTTGACGGCCGCGCGAACAATGAGCAGTTCTTC	TRBJ2-1	NA	few	16	TRBV20-1
CASSQLQGTVEAFF	TGTGCCAGCAGCCAACTTCAGGGGACCGTTGAAGCTTTCTTT	TRBJ1-1	NA	NA	14	TRBV7-9
CASTPGLASYEQYF	TGTGCCAGCACCCCTGGACTAGCGTCCTACGAGCAGTACTTC	TRBJ2-7	TRBD2	NA	14	TRBV12-3/TRBV12-4
CASSFGGYNEQFF	TGTGCCAGCAGTTTCGGGGGCTACAATGAGCAGTTCTTC	TRBJ2-1	NA	NA	13	TRBV25-1
CASRLGTGGGAFF	TGTGCCAGCAGATTAGGTACGGGAGGGGGAGCTTTCTTT	TRBJ1-1	NA	NA	13	TRBV7-9
CASSMSDLASGANVLTF	TGTGCCAGCAGTATGAGTGATCTTGCATCTGGGGCCAACGTCCTGACTTTC	TRBJ2-6	NA	many	17	TRBV27
CASSQDPATNYNEQFF	TGCGCCAGCAGCCAAGATCCTGCGACTAACTACAATGAGCAGTTCTTC	TRBJ2-1	NA	NA	16	TRBV4-3
CAWSTGFMNTEAFF	TGTGCCTGGAGCACGGGATTCATGAACACTGAAGCTTTCTTT	TRBJ1-1	NA	few	14	TRBV30
CSAPGQGKATPTEAFF	TGCAGCGCCCCGGGACAGGGTAAGGCGACCCCAACTGAAGCTTTCTTT	TRBJ1-1	TRBD1	few	16	TRBV29-1
CASSVSGSRGNEQFF	TGTGCCAGCAGCGTTAGCGGGAGCCGGGGCAATGAGCAGTTCTTC	TRBJ2-1	TRBD2	NA	15	TRBV9
CATSDWREGRGPTDTQYF	TGTGCCACCAGTGATTGGCGGGAGGGCCGTGGCCCCACAGATACGCAGTATTTT	TRBJ2-3	TRBD2	NA	18	TRBV24-1
CASSQGQGTYEQYF	TGCGCCAGCAGCCAAGGACAGGGTACCTACGAGCAGTACTTC	TRBJ2-7	TRBD1	many	14	TRBV4-3
CASSSSTGLQETQYF	TGTGCCAGCAGTTCATCAACAGGACTCCAAGAGACCCAGTACTTC	TRBJ2-5	NA	NA	15	TRBV12-3/TRBV12-4
CASSQAPGQGYEQYF	TGCGCCAGCAGCCAAGCTCCGGGACAGGGGTACGAGCAGTACTTC	TRBJ2-7	TRBD1	few	15	TRBV4-3
CASSLSGGYTF	TGTGCCAGCAGCTTGTCGGGGGGCTACACCTTC	TRBJ1-2	NA	few	11	TRBV5-6
CASSFADRGHRDTQYF	TGTGCCAGCAGCTTCGCCGACAGGGGGCATCGAGATACGCAGTATTTT	TRBJ2-3	TRBD1	NA	16	TRBV7-8
CASSSTGGGHEQYF	TGTGCCAGCAGCTCTACAGGGGGCGGCCACGAGCAGTACTTC	TRBJ2-7	TRBD1	NA	14	TRBV7-9
CASSSNRGLSYEQYF	TGTGCCAGCAGCTCGAACAGGGGCCTCTCCTACGAGCAGTACTTC	TRBJ2-7	TRBD1	few	15	TRBV13
CASSLWPYEQFF	TGTGCCAGCAGTCTCTGGCCATATGAGCAGTTCTTC	TRBJ2-1	NA	NA	12	TRBV12-3/TRBV12-4
CASSSGGTSTDTQYF	TGTGCCAGCAGTAGCGGGGGGACGAGCACAGATACGCAGTATTTT	TRBJ2-3	TRBD2	NA	15	TRBV27
CASSQELRLHTYEQYF	TGTGCCAGCAGCCAAGAGCTGAGACTTCATACCTACGAGCAGTACTTC	TRBJ2-7	NA	many	16	TRBV4-2
CASATDTQYF	TGTGCCAGCGCCACAGATACGCAGTATTTT	TRBJ2-3	NA	few	10	TRBV11-3
CASSPGVRDYGYTF	TGTGCCAGCAGCCCAGGTGTAAGGGACTATGGCTACACCTTC	TRBJ1-2	NA	NA	14	TRBV7-3
CASSSQGPYEQYF	TGTGCCAGCAGTTCCCAGGGCCCCTACGAGCAGTACTTC	TRBJ2-7	NA	few	13	TRBV27
CASSTLAGPSYNEQFF	TGTGCCAGCAGCACCCTAGCGGGGCCCTCCTACAATGAGCAGTTCTTC	TRBJ2-1	TRBD2	NA	16	TRBV13
CASSRGTGASTDTQYF	TGCGCCAGCAGCCGAGGGACAGGAGCTAGCACAGATACGCAGTATTTT	TRBJ2-3	TRBD1	many	16	TRBV4-3
CASSCSGQGGTYEQYF	TGCGCCAGCAGCTGCTCGGGACAGGGTGGGACCTACGAGCAGTACTTC	TRBJ2-7	TRBD1	NA	16	TRBV5-1
CASSLGLFAGEASYNEQFF	TGTGCCAGCAGCTTAGGTCTGTTCGCGGGTGAAGCCTCCTACAATGAGCAGTTCTTC	TRBJ2-1	NA	many	19	TRBV11-1
CSVEEDSDYGYTF	TGCAGCGTTGAAGAGGACAGCGACTATGGCTACACCTTC	TRBJ1-2	NA	few	13	TRBV29-1
CASSQGGGPANEKLFF	TGCGCCAGCAGCCAAGGAGGCGGGCCAGCTAATGAAAAACTGTTTTTT	TRBJ1-4	NA	many	16	TRBV4-3
CASSNRLAGVYYEQFF	TGTGCCAGCAGCAATCGACTAGCGGGAGTTTATTATGAGCAGTTCTTC	TRBJ2-1	TRBD2	NA	16	TRBV7-6